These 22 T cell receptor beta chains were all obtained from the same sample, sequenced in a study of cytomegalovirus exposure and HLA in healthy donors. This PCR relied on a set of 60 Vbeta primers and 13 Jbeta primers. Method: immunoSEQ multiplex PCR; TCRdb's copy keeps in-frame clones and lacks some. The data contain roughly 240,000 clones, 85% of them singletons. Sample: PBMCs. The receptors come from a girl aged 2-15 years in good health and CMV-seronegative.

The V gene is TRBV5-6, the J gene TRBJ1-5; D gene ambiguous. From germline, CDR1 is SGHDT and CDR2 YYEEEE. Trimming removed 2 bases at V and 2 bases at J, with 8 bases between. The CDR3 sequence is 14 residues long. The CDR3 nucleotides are TGTGCCAGCAGCTTCCTGGGAGGCAATCAGCCCCAGCATTTT. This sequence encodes CASSFLGGNQPQHF.

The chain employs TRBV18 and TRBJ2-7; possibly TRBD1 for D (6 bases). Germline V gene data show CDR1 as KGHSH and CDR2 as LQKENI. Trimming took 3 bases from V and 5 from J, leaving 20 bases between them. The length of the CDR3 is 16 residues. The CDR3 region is CASSPLARDKLDEQYF. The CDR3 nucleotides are TGTGCCAGCTCACCGTTAGCCCGGGACAAGTTGGACGAGCAGTACTTC.

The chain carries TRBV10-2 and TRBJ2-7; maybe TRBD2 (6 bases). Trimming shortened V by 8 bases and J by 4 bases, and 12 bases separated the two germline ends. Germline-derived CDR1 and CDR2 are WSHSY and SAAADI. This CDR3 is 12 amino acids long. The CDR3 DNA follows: TGCGCCAGCCGGAGGGGCGGGTACGAGCAGTACTTC. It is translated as CASRRGGYEQYF.

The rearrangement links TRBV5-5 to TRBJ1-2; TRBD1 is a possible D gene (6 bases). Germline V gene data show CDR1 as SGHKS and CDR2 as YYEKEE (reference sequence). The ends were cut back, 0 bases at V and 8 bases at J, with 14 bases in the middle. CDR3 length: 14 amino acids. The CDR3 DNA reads TGTGCCAGCAGCTTGGAGCAGGGGCGACGAGGCTACACCTTC. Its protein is CASSLEQGRRGYTF.

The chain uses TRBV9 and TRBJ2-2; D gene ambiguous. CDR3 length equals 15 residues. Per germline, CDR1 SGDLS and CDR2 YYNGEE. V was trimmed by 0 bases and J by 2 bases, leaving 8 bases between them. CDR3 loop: CASSVALGNTGELFF. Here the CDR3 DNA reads TGTGCCAGCAGCGTAGCTCTAGGTAACACCGGGGAGCTGTTTTTT.

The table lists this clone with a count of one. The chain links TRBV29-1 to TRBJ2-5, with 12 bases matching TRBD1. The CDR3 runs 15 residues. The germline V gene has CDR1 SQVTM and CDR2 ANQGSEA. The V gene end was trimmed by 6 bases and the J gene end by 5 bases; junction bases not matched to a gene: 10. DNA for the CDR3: TGCAGCGTAGGACTCCCGGGACAGGGGGCCGAGACCCAGTACTTC. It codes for CSVGLPGQGAETQYF.

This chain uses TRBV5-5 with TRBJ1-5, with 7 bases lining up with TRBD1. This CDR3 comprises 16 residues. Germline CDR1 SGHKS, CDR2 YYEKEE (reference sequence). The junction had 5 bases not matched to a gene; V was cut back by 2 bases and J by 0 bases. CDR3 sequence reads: CASSFGTENSNQPQHF. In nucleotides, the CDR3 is TGTGCCAGCAGCTTTGGGACAGAGAATAGCAATCAGCCCCAGCATTTT.

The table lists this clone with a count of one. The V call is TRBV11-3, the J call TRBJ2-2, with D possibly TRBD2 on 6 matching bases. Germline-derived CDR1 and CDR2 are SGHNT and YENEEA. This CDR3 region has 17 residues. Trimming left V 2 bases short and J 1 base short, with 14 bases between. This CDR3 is CASSLPSQGLNTGELFF. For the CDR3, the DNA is TGTGCCAGCAGCTTACCGAGTCAGGGACTGAACACCGGGGAGCTGTTTTTT.

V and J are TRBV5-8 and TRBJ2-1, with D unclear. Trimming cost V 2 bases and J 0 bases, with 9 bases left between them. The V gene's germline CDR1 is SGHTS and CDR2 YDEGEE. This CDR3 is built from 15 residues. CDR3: CASSFGSSSYNEQFF. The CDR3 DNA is TGTGCCAGCAGCTTCGGGTCGAGCTCCTACAATGAGCAGTTCTTC.

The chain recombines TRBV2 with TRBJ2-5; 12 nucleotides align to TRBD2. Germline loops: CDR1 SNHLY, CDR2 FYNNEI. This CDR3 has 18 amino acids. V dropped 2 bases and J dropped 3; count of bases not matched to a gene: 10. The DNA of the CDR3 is TGTGCCAGCAGTGAACCTCCACTAGCGGGGGGCTCCAAAGAGACCCAGTACTTC. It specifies CASSEPPLAGGSKETQYF.

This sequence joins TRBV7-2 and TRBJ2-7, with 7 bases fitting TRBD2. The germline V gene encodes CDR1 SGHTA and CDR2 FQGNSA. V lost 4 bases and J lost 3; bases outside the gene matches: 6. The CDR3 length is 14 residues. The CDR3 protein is CASSSPGLIYEQYF. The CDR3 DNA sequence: TGTGCCAGCAGCTCCCCGGGACTAATCTACGAGCAGTACTTC.

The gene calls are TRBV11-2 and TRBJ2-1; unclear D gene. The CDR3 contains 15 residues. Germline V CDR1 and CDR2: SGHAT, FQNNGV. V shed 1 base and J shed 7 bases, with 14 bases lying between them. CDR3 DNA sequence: TGTGCCAGCAGCTTAGGTTCGGTACTCAGGAATGAGCAGTTCTTC. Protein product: CASSLGSVLRNEQFF. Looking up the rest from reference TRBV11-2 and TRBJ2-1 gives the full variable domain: EAGVAQSPRYKIIEKRQSVAFWCNPISGHATLYWYQQILGQGPKLLIQFQNNGVVDDSQLPKDRFSAERLKGVDSTLKIQPAKLEDSAVYLCASSLGSVLRNEQFFGPGTRLTVL.

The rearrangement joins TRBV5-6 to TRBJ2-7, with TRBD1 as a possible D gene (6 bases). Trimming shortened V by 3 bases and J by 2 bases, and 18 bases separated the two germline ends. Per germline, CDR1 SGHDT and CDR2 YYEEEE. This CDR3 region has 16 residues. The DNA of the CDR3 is TGTGCCAGCAGCTCACAGGGAAAGTGGAGTCCCTACGAGCAGTACTTC. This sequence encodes CASSSQGKWSPYEQYF.

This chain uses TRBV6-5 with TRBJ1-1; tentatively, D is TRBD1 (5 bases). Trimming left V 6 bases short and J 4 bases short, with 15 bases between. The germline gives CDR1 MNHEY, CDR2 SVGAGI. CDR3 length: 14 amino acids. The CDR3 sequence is CASRRAAGLTEAFF. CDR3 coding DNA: TGTGCCAGCAGACGGGCGGCGGGGCTCACTGAAGCTTTCTTT.

The CDR3 protein is CAWSVLAGPQHF. In DNA, the CDR3 is TGTGCCTGGAGTGTACTCGCTGGGCCCCAGCATTTT. The chain is built from TRBV30 and TRBJ1-5; unclear D gene. Germline loops: CDR1 GTSNPN, CDR2 SVGIG (reference sequence). The germline V and J ends were trimmed by 0 bases and 9 bases, with 9 bases remaining between them. The CDR3 extends over 12 amino acids.

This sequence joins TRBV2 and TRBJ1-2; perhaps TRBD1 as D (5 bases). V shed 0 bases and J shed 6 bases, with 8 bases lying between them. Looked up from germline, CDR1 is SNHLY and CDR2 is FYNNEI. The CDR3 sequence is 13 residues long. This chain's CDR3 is CASSEARGDGYTF. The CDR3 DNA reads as TGTGCCAGCAGTGAAGCACGGGGGGATGGCTACACCTTC.

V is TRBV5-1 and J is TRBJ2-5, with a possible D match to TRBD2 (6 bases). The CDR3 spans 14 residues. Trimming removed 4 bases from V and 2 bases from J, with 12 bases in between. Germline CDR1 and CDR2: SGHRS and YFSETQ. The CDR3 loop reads CASSTGLIQETQYF. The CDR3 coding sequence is TGCGCCAGCAGCACGGGACTTATACAAGAGACCCAGTACTTC.

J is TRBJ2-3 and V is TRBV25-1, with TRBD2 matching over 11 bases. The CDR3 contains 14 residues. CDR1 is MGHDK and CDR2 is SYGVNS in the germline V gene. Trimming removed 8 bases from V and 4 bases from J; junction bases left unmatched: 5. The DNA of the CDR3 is TGTGCCAGCTCCTTAGCGGGAGGGCCAGATACGCAGTATTTT. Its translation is CASSLAGGPDTQYF.

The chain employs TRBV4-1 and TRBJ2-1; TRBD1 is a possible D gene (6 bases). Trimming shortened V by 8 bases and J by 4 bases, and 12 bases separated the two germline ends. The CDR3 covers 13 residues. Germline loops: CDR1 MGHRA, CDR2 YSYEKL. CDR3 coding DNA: TGCGCCAGCGGCCCACAGGGTTACAATGAGCAGTTCTTC. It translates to CASGPQGYNEQFF.

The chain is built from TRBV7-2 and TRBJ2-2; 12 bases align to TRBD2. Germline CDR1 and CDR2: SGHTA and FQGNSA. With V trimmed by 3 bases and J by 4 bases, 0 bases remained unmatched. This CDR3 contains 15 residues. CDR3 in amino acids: CASSLTSGSTGELFF. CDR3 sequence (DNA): TGTGCCAGCAGCTTGACTAGCGGGAGCACCGGGGAGCTGTTTTTT.

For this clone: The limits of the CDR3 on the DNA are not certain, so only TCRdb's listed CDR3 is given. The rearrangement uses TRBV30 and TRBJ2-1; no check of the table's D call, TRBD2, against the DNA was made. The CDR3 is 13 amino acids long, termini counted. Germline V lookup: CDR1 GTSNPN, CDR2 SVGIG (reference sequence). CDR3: CAWSVGGGTLKFF.

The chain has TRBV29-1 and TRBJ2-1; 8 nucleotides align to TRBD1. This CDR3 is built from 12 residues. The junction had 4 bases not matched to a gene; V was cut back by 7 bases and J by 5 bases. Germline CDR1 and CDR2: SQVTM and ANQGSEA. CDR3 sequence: CSGGQVDNEQFF. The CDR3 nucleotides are TGCAGCGGGGGACAGGTAGACAATGAGCAGTTCTTC.